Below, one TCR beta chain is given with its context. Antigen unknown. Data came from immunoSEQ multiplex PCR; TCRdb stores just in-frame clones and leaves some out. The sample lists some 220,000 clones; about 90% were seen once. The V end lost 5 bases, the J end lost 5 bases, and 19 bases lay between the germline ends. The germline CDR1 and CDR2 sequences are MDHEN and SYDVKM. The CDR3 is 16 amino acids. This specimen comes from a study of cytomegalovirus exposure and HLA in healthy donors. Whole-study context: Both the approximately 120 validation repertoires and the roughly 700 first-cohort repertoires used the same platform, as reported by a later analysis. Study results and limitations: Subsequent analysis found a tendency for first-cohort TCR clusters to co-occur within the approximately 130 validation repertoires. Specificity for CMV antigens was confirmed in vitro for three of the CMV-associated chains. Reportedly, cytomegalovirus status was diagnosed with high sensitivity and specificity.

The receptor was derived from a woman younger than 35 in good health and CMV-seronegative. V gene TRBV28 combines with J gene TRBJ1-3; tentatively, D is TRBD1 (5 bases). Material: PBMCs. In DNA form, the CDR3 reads TGTGCCAGCAGTCCTATAACCGGGGGGAGTAGAAACACCATATATTTT. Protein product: CASSPITGGSRNTIYF.